This T cell receptor (beta chain) originates from a study of immune heterogeneity within non-small cell lung tumors. Amplifying TCR beta CDR3 involved multiplex PCR carried out with 32 V and 13 J primers. Using its own MiXCR run on the multiplex PCR reads, TCRdb lists one record per CDR3 protein. Among roughly 20,000 distinct CDR3 sequences listed, 25% to 30% were seen once. At 600 ng per sample, bulk tumor genomic DNA provided the template. The authors collected several far-apart biopsies from each primary tumor during surgery. Samples came from untreated patients having curative surgery for newly diagnosed non-small cell lung cancer. J was trimmed by 2 bases and V by 4 bases; bases with no gene match: 3. The CDR3 loop spans 15 amino acids. Germline CDR1 is SGHTA and CDR2 is FQGTGA.

This chain joins TRBV7-3 and TRBJ2-2, with TRBD1 matching 8 bases. The material sequenced was lung tumor tissue. This clonotype was sampled from a man between 40 and 49 years old with non-small cell lung cancer. CDR3 DNA: TGTGCCAGCAGCTCGCAGGGGGCAAACACCGGGGAGCTGTTTTTT. This sequence encodes CASSSQGANTGELFF.